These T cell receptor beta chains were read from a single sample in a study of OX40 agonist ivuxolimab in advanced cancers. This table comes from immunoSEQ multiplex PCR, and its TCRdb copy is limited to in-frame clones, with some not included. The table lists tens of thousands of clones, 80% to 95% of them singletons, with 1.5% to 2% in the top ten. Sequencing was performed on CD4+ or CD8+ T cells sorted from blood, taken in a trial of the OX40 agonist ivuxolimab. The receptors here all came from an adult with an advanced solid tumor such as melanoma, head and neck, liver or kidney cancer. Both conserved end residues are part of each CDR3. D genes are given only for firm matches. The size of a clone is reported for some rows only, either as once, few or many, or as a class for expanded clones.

CDR3nt: TGTGCCATTAGGGACAGTTCTGAGGGTAGATACGAGCAGTACTTC; CDR3aa: CAIRDSSEGRYEQYF; v_gene: TRBV10-3; d_gene: TRBD1; abundance: .; j_gene: TRBJ2-7
CDR3nt: TGTGCCATCAGTGACTGGACGGCGAACACCGGGGAGCTGTTTTTT; CDR3aa: CAISDWTANTGELFF; v_gene: TRBV10-3; d_gene: .; abundance: once; j_gene: TRBJ2-2
CDR3nt: TGTGCCACCAGCAGAGATCCGCGGGAGCGAGGGAATGAGCAGTTCTTC; CDR3aa: CATSRDPRERGNEQFF; v_gene: TRBV15; d_gene: TRBD2; abundance: .; j_gene: TRBJ2-1
CDR3nt: TGTGCCAGCAGGAACCTAGCGGGGGGGCTAGAGACCCAGTACTTC; CDR3aa: CASRNLAGGLETQYF; v_gene: TRBV28; d_gene: TRBD2; abundance: .; j_gene: TRBJ2-5
CDR3nt: TGTGCCATCAGGCCGCAGGGGAACTCTGGAAACACCATATATTTT; CDR3aa: CAIRPQGNSGNTIYF; v_gene: TRBV10-3; d_gene: .; abundance: .; j_gene: TRBJ1-3
CDR3nt: TGTGCCAGCAGCCAAGATCAGGGAAGAAATGAAAAACTGTTTTTT; CDR3aa: CASSQDQGRNEKLFF; v_gene: TRBV7-9; d_gene: .; abundance: .; j_gene: TRBJ1-4
CDR3nt: TGCGCCAGCAGCTTGGAAGTGACTAGCGATATCACCGGGGAGCTGTTTTTT; CDR3aa: CASSLEVTSDITGELFF; v_gene: TRBV5-1; d_gene: TRBD2; abundance: .; j_gene: TRBJ2-2
CDR3nt: TGCGCCAGCAGCTGGACTTCGGACAGCCCCTATGGCTACACCTTC; CDR3aa: CASSWTSDSPYGYTF; v_gene: TRBV5-1; d_gene: .; abundance: .; j_gene: TRBJ1-2
CDR3nt: TGTGCCAGCAGCGTAGGTGCGGGGGCCTACAATGAGCAGTTCTTC; CDR3aa: CASSVGAGAYNEQFF; v_gene: TRBV9; d_gene: TRBD2; abundance: .; j_gene: TRBJ2-1
CDR3nt: TGTGCCAGCAGACCGAACGGGGCCAACGTCCTGACTTTC; CDR3aa: CASRPNGANVLTF; v_gene: TRBV7-9; d_gene: .; abundance: .; j_gene: TRBJ2-6
CDR3nt: TGTGCCAGCAGCTTAGACTGGAACTACGAGCAGTACTTC; CDR3aa: CASSLDWNYEQYF; v_gene: TRBV11-3; d_gene: .; abundance: .; j_gene: TRBJ2-7
CDR3nt: TGTGCCAGCAGGCCAGCGGGGACCTCAAACTACAATGAGCAGTTCTTC; CDR3aa: CASRPAGTSNYNEQFF; v_gene: TRBV28; d_gene: TRBD2; abundance: .; j_gene: TRBJ2-1
CDR3nt: TGCGCCAGCAGCCAAGATGGCCATTCCCTCAGGGTGGGAGGCTACACCTTC; CDR3aa: CASSQDGHSLRVGGYTF; v_gene: TRBV4-1; d_gene: .; abundance: .; j_gene: TRBJ1-2
CDR3nt: TGTGCCAGTAGTATCCTCCTAAGGGCCCGAGGATATACGCAGTATTTT; CDR3aa: CASSILLRARGYTQYF; v_gene: TRBV19; d_gene: .; abundance: .; j_gene: TRBJ2-3
CDR3nt: TGTGCCAGCAGCCAAGAATGGCCTAGCGGGAGCCCCTACGAGCAGTACTTC; CDR3aa: CASSQEWPSGSPYEQYF; v_gene: TRBV4-2; d_gene: TRBD2; abundance: .; j_gene: TRBJ2-7
CDR3nt: TGTGCCATCTCCTCTCGACCCTTGGATACGCAGTATTTT; CDR3aa: CAISSRPLDTQYF; v_gene: TRBV10-3; d_gene: .; abundance: .; j_gene: TRBJ2-3
CDR3nt: TGTGCCAGCAGCTTAGGGGGTGACTCTAACTATGGCTACACCTTC; CDR3aa: CASSLGGDSNYGYTF; v_gene: TRBV7-9; d_gene: .; abundance: .; j_gene: TRBJ1-2
CDR3nt: TGTGCCAGCAGTCCCATGGGGGAGATGGCCAATGAGCAGTTCTTC; CDR3aa: CASSPMGEMANEQFF; v_gene: TRBV27; d_gene: .; abundance: .; j_gene: TRBJ2-1
CDR3nt: TGTGCCAGCAGCCCTCGACTAGCGGGAGGGTCAGATACGCAGTATTTT; CDR3aa: CASSPRLAGGSDTQYF; v_gene: TRBV7-2; d_gene: TRBD2; abundance: .; j_gene: TRBJ2-3